These 20 T cell receptor beta chains originate from one sample sequenced in a study of blood T cell repertoires in COVID-19. Using immunoSEQ multiplex PCR, the repertoire was profiled, and TCRdb retains in-frame clones only, with some absent. This sample has about 81,000 clones, with roughly four fifths found just once. Material: peripheral blood. All receptors derive from a human donor in a cohort sampled during active COVID-19.

V and J are TRBV27 and TRBJ2-7; 8 bases align to TRBD1. J was trimmed by 6 bases and V by 0 bases; bases with no gene match: 16. The CDR3 covers 18 residues. Germline CDR1 MNHEY, CDR2 SMNVEV (reference sequence). The CDR3 DNA follows: TGTGCCAGCAGTTTATCGCGGACCGACAGGGGACGGCGGGGCGAGCAGTACTTC. Its protein product is CASSLSRTDRGRRGEQYF.

This rearrangement joins TRBV6-5 to TRBJ2-5, with D maybe TRBD1 (6 bases). The length of the CDR3 is 15 residues. Germline V lookup: CDR1 MNHEY, CDR2 SVGAGI. V dropped 6 bases and J dropped 5 bases, with 19 bases sitting between them. The CDR3 coding sequence is TGTGCCAGCAGGGTAGGGGCAGGGGTGAGGGAGACCCAGTACTTC. It encodes CASRVGAGVRETQYF.

This rearrangement joins TRBV5-1 to TRBJ2-1; 9 nucleotides align to TRBD2. With 1 base clipped from V and 4 bases from J, the junction kept 6 bases outside the gene matches. Germline assignment: CDR1 SGHRS and CDR2 YFSETQ. The CDR3 length is 16 residues. The CDR3 nucleotides are TGCGCCAGCAGCTTGACCGCGGGGGGGCGATACAATGAGCAGTTCTTC. Its translation is CASSLTAGGRYNEQFF.

V gene TRBV27 combines with J gene TRBJ2-7; D is undetermined. CDR1 and CDR2 (germline): MNHEY, SMNVEV (reference sequence). This CDR3 contains 13 residues. V lost 6 bases and J 0 bases, leaving 9 bases between the germline ends. Here the CDR3 reads CASRQVSSYEQYF. Here the CDR3 DNA reads TGTGCCAGCAGGCAGGTATCCTCCTACGAGCAGTACTTC.

This rearrangement joins TRBV5-1 to TRBJ2-7; maybe TRBD1 (6 bases). The CDR3 is 14 residues long. V lost 4 bases and J lost 0, with 11 bases in between. Germline lookup yields CDR1 SGHRS and CDR2 YFSETQ. CDR3 protein: CASSHTGSSYEQYF. CDR3 nucleotides: TGCGCCAGCAGCCATACAGGGAGCTCCTACGAGCAGTACTTC.

This chain joins TRBV3-1 (or the pseudogene TRBV3-2) and TRBJ2-1, with a weak D call TRBD1 (5 bases). The V gene lost 6 bases and the J gene lost 10 bases, with 19 bases spanning the gap. The germline V gene has CDR1 LGHDT and CDR2 YNNKEL (reference sequence). CDR3 size: 14 residues. The CDR3 DNA reads as TGTGCCAGCAGTCCCAACCTGGGGCGAAGCGAGCAGTTCTTC. This gives the protein CASSPNLGRSEQFF.

CDR3 sequence: CASQPGGAGANVLTF. CDR3 DNA: TGCGCCAGCCAACCCGGGGGGGCTGGGGCCAACGTCCTGACTTTC. The chain uses TRBV5-1 and TRBJ2-6, with 8 bases aligning to TRBD2. Germline V lookup: CDR1 SGHRS, CDR2 YFSETQ. The CDR3 loop spans 15 amino acids. Trimming at V came to 7 bases and at J to 2 bases, leaving 5 bases not matched to a gene. The variable domain in full, completed from reference TRBV5-1 and TRBJ2-6, reads KAGVTQTPRYLIKTRGQQVTLSCSPISGHRSVSWYQQTPGQGLQFLFEYFSETQRNKGNFPGRFSGRQFSNSRSEMNVSTLELGDSALYLCASQPGGAGANVLTFGAGSRLTVL.

The CDR3 here is CASSPITKRDSPITF. CDR3 bases: TGTGCCAGCAGTCCGATAACCAAAAGGGACAGTCCTATCACCTTC. J is TRBJ1-2 and V is TRBV6-5; 7 bases align to TRBD1. After removal of 5 bases from V and 13 bases from J, the junction contained 19 bases not matched to a gene. CDR1 is MNHEY and CDR2 is SVGAGI in the germline V gene. The CDR3 runs 15 residues.

The V gene is TRBV5-1, the J gene TRBJ2-7; TRBD1 is a possible D gene (6 bases). The CDR3 runs 14 residues. The germline V gene encodes CDR1 SGHRS and CDR2 YFSETQ. V was trimmed by 3 bases and J by 5 bases, leaving 15 bases between them. The CDR3 region has the DNA TGCGCCAGCAGCTCAGGACAGAAAAGAAACGAGCAGTACTTC. Its protein is CASSSGQKRNEQYF.

The table lists this clone with a count of one. The chain uses TRBV25-1 and TRBJ2-2; 7 bases agree with TRBD1. The junction had 8 bases not matched to a gene; V was cut back by 5 bases and J by 5 bases. Germline lookup yields CDR1 MGHDK and CDR2 SYGVNS. The CDR3 consists of 15 residues. CDR3 amino acids: CASSSRTGGTGELFF. For the CDR3, the DNA is TGTGCCAGCAGTTCTCGGACAGGAGGAACCGGGGAGCTGTTTTTT. The full variable domain, with the rest looked up from reference TRBV25-1 and TRBJ2-2, is EADIYQTPRYLVIGTGKKITLECSQTMGHDKMYWYQQDPGMELHLIHYSYGVNSTEKGDLSSESTVSRIRTEHFPLTLESARPSHTSQYLCASSSRTGGTGELFFGEGSRLTVL.

This chain uses TRBV19 with TRBJ1-5, with no clear D. This CDR3 comprises 12 residues. Per germline, CDR1 LNHDA and CDR2 SQIVND (reference sequence). V was pared by 3 bases and J by 6 bases, with 6 bases between. CDR3 loop: CASSIVSQPQHF. The CDR3, as DNA: TGTGCCAGTAGTATTGTCAGTCAGCCCCAGCATTTT. Full variable domain (rest looked up from reference TRBV19 and TRBJ1-5): DGGITQSPKYLFRKEGQNVTLSCEQNLNHDAMYWYRQDPGQGLRLIYYSQIVNDFQKGDIAEGYSVSREKKESFPLTVTSAQKNPTAFYLCASSIVSQPQHFGDGTRLSIL.

The chain carries TRBV5-4 and TRBJ2-1; tentative D call: TRBD1 (6 bases). The CDR3 runs to 15 residues. Germline V CDR1 and CDR2: SGHNT, YYREEE (reference sequence). Trimming left V 3 bases short and J 6 bases short, with 16 bases between. CDR3 in DNA: TGTGCCAGCAGCTCGGAGTGGGGACAAGGCAATGAGCAGTTCTTC. Translated: CASSSEWGQGNEQFF.

The chain employs TRBV2 and TRBJ2-7; 10 positions agree with TRBD2. The CDR3 consists of 14 residues. With V trimmed by 2 bases and J by 2 bases, 0 bases remained unmatched. Germline CDR1 reads SNHLY; CDR2 reads FYNNEI. CDR3 residues: CASSESGGAYEQYF. CDR3 DNA sequence: TGTGCCAGCAGTGAAAGCGGGGGGGCCTACGAGCAGTACTTC.

V is TRBV3-1 (or the pseudogene TRBV3-2) and J is TRBJ2-5, with a possible D match to TRBD1 (5 bases). CDR3 length: 15 residues. The germline V gene has CDR1 LGHDT and CDR2 YNNKEL (reference sequence). Deletions cut 2 bases from V and 7 bases from J, with 17 bases between. The DNA for the CDR3 is TGTGCCAGCAGCCAAAGGGGCCTGTCATTCGGGACCCAGTACTTC. It codes for CASSQRGLSFGTQYF.

V usage is TRBV18 and J usage is TRBJ1-5; 9 bases align to TRBD1. Germline V gives CDR1 KGHSH, CDR2 LQKENI. J gave up 7 bases and V 6 bases, and 10 bases lay outside the gene matches. The CDR3 is 15 amino acids. CDR3 residues: CASSRGQGSLQPQHF. The CDR3 DNA sequence: TGTGCCAGCTCCCGTGGACAGGGGTCCCTCCAGCCCCAGCATTTT.

The chain carries TRBV7-9 and TRBJ1-6; TRBD1 matches 8 bases. Germline V gene data show CDR1 as SEHNR and CDR2 as FQNEAQ (reference sequence). This CDR3 is 14 amino acids long. After removal of 5 bases from V and 7 bases from J, the junction contained 4 bases not matched to a gene. CDR3 DNA sequence: TGTGCCAGCAGCCCGACAGGGGCAAATTCACCCCTCCACTTT. Encoded protein: CASSPTGANSPLHF.

This rearrangement joins TRBV6-2 or TRBV6-3 to TRBJ2-1; D remains unclear. Trimming took off 4 bases at V and 10 bases at J, with 20 bases between the two ends. Germline V CDR1 and CDR2: MNHEY, SVGEGT. The CDR3 consists of 15 residues. CDR3: CASSSQSKTGLEQFF. In DNA form, the CDR3 reads TGTGCCAGCAGTTCACAGTCGAAAACTGGATTAGAGCAGTTCTTC.

V usage is TRBV5-6 and J usage is TRBJ2-7, with TRBD1 matching 8 bases. The CDR3 totals 13 residues. V gave up 5 bases and J gave up 7 bases; unmatched junction bases: 8. The germline V gene encodes CDR1 SGHDT and CDR2 YYEEEE. For the CDR3, the DNA is TGTGCCAGCAGTGGACAGGGCTTTCGGGAGCAGTACTTC. Its protein product is CASSGQGFREQYF.

V gene TRBV9 combines with J gene TRBJ2-7; 8 bases map to TRBD1. The CDR3 contains 15 residues. Trimming removed 0 bases from V and 4 bases from J; junction bases left unmatched: 6. Per germline, CDR1 SGDLS and CDR2 YYNGEE. CDR3 nucleotides: TGTGCCAGCAGCGTAGGATACGGGACAGGTTACGAGCAGTACTTC. Its protein product is CASSVGYGTGYEQYF.

This rearrangement joins TRBV9 to TRBJ1-2; TRBD1 matches at 7 bases. CDR3 size: 14 residues. The V gene's germline CDR1 is SGDLS and CDR2 YYNGEE. With V trimmed by 0 bases and J by 4 bases, 3 bases remained unmatched. This CDR3 reads CASSVDRGPYGYTF. The CDR3 DNA sequence: TGTGCCAGCAGCGTAGACAGGGGCCCCTATGGCTACACCTTC.